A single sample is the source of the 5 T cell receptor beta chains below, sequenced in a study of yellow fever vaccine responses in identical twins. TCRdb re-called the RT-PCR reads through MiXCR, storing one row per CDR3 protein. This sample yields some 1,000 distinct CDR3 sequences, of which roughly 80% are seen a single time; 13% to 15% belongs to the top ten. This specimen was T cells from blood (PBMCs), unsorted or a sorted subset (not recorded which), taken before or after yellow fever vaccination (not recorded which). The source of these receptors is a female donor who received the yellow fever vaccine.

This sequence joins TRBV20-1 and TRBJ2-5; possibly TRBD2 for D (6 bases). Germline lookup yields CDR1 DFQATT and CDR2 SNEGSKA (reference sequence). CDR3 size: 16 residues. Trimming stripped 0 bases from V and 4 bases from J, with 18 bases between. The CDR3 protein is CSARDSGASGVETQYF. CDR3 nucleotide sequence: TGCAGTGCTAGAGATTCGGGCGCCTCGGGGGTAGAGACCCAGTACTTC.

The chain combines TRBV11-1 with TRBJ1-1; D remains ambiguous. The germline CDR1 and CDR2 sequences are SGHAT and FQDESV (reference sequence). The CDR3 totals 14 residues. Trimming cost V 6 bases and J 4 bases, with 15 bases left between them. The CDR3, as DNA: TGTGCCAGCAGGATCGGCGAATCTGCCACTGAAGCTTTCTTT. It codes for CASRIGESATEAFF.

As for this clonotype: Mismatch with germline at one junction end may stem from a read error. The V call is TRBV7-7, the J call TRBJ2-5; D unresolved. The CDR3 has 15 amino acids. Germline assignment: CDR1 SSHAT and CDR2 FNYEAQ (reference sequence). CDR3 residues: CASSLGSTYQETQYF. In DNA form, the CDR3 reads TGTGCTAGCAGCTTAGGCTCCACGTACCAAGAGACCCAGTACTTC. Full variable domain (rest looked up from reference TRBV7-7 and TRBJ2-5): GAGVSQSPRYKVTKRGQDVTLRCDPISSHATLYWYQQALGQGPEFLTYFNYEAQPDKSGLPSDRFSAERPEGSISTLTIQRTEQRDSAMYRCASSLGSTYQETQYFGPGTRLLVL.

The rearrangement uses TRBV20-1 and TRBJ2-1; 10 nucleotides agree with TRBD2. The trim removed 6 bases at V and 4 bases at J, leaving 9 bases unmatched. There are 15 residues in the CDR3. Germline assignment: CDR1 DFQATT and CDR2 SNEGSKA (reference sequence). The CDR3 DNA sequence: TGCAGTGCCCGACTCGGACTAGCGGTATACAATGAGCAGTTCTTC. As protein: CSARLGLAVYNEQFF.

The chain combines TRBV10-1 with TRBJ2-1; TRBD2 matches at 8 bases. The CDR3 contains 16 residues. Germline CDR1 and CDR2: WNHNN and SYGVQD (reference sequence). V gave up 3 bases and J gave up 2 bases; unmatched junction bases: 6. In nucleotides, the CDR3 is TGCGCCAGCAGTGATGCGGGGACTAGGACCTACAATGAGCAGTTCTTC. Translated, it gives CASSDAGTRTYNEQFF.